The 27 T cell receptor beta chains listed next were all sequenced from one sample in a study of blood T cell repertoires in COVID-19. Clones were read by immunoSEQ multiplex PCR, and TCRdb kept only the in-frame ones, dropping some. The sample includes about 350,000 clones, 90% to 95% of them seen just once. The sequencing input was peripheral blood. These receptors all come from a woman younger than 35 who had recovered from COVID-19.

The chain joins TRBV24-1 to TRBJ2-1, with 7 bases aligning to TRBD2. Germline V gives CDR1 KGHDR, CDR2 SFDVKD. J was trimmed by 4 bases and V by 2 bases; bases with no gene match: 10. This CDR3 has 17 amino acids. Here the CDR3 DNA reads TGTGCCACCAGTGATTCCTCTACTGGCGGGAGATACAATGAGCAGTTCTTC. The encoded protein is CATSDSSTGGRYNEQFF.

J is TRBJ1-1 and V is TRBV10-1; D call uncertain. The CDR3 spans 12 residues. V lost 4 bases to trimming and J lost 7 bases, with 10 bases between them. The germline gives CDR1 WNHNN, CDR2 SYGVQD (reference sequence). The CDR3 DNA sequence: TGCGCCAGCAGTGTGGGCGCGGGTGAAGCTTTCTTT. This translates into CASSVGAGEAFF.

This sequence joins TRBV10-1 and TRBJ2-5; the D gene is possibly TRBD2 (6 bases). Trimming pared 2 bases from V and 2 bases from J, leaving 12 bases between. There are 15 residues in the CDR3. Germline-derived CDR1 and CDR2 are WNHNN and SYGVQD (reference sequence). CDR3 residues: CASSEAGGPQETQYF. The CDR3 DNA reads as TGCGCCAGCAGTGAGGCCGGAGGGCCGCAAGAGACCCAGTACTTC.

For the CDR3, the DNA is TGTGCCTGGGGTCGAACCATAGCGGGAGGGCCTGGGGCCAACGTCCTGACTTTC. It translates to CAWGRTIAGGPGANVLTF. The V gene is TRBV30, the J gene TRBJ2-6, with TRBD2 matching over 11 bases. There are 18 residues in the CDR3. Looked up from germline, CDR1 is GTSNPN and CDR2 is SVGIG (reference sequence). With V trimmed by 5 bases and J by 2 bases, 11 bases remained unmatched.

The chain is built from TRBV6-5 and TRBJ2-7; perhaps TRBD2 as D (6 bases). Looked up from germline, CDR1 is MNHEY and CDR2 is SVGAGI. The CDR3 spans 14 residues. Trimming pared 5 bases from V and 3 bases from J, leaving 14 bases between. The CDR3 reads CASSRGAGRYEQYV. DNA for the CDR3: TGTGCCAGCAGTCGGGGTGCGGGGCGCTACGAGCAGTACGTC.

V gene TRBV6-5 combines with J gene TRBJ2-1, with a possible D match to TRBD1 (5 bases). CDR1 and CDR2 (germline): MNHEY, SVGAGI. The CDR3 has 13 amino acids. V lost 6 bases and J 4 bases, leaving 10 bases between the germline ends. The CDR3 protein is CASSDSRYNEQFF. The CDR3 DNA is TGTGCCAGCAGCGACAGCAGGTACAATGAGCAGTTCTTC.

V and J are TRBV7-8 and TRBJ2-3; maybe TRBD2 (7 bases). CDR3 size: 18 residues. V shed 1 base and J shed 0 bases, with 17 bases lying between them. Per germline, CDR1 SGHVS and CDR2 FQNEAQ. In nucleotides, the CDR3 is TGTGCCAGCAGCTTAGTCGTCGGGGGCGGGGGAAGCACAGATACGCAGTATTTT. Encoded protein: CASSLVVGGGGSTDTQYF.

The J gene is TRBJ1-2, the V gene TRBV7-8; D might be TRBD1 (6 bases). Between the trimmed V and J ends, which lost 3 bases and 3 bases, there was a span of 11 bases. The CDR3 covers 14 residues. The germline V gene encodes CDR1 SGHVS and CDR2 FQNEAQ. CDR3 sequence: CASSLDSDYYGYTF. The CDR3 region has the DNA TGTGCCAGCAGCTTGGACAGCGATTACTATGGCTACACCTTC.

The chain has TRBV21-1 and TRBJ2-5; the table's D call of TRBD2 was not tested on the DNA. TRBV21-1 is a recognized pseudogene. This CDR3 region has 17 residues. DNA for the CDR3: TGTGCCAGCAGCCAACAAATTGGTCGTATGGGAGTCGAGACCCAGTACTTC. Encoded protein: CASSQQIGRMGVETQYF.

This CDR3 reads CASSLVGEETNYGYTF. CDR3 nucleotide sequence: TGTGCCAGCAGCTTGGTCGGGGAGGAGACTAACTATGGCTACACCTTC. The chain has TRBV5-6 and TRBJ1-2; no definite D call. CDR1 and CDR2 (germline): SGHDT, YYEEEE. CDR3 length: 16 residues. Trimming took 0 bases from V and 0 from J, leaving 12 bases between them.

The V call is TRBV4-1, the J call TRBJ1-2; D unclear. CDR1 and CDR2 (germline): MGHRA, YSYEKL. CDR3 length equals 18 residues. V lost 4 bases and J 2 bases, leaving 23 bases between the germline ends. CDR3 DNA sequence: TGCGCCAGCAGCCCTAACGAACGGGTTGTAGAGTCCAACTATGGCTACACCTTC. Its protein is CASSPNERVVESNYGYTF.

This clone has a handful of counts. J is TRBJ2-4 and V is TRBV7-9; TRBD2 aligns across 8 bases. CDR1 SEHNR and CDR2 FQNEAQ come from the germline V gene (reference sequence). CDR3 size: 12 residues. The V gene end was trimmed by 5 bases and the J gene end by 8 bases; junction bases not matched to a gene: 2. CDR3 protein: CASSPGGDIQYF. CDR3 bases: TGTGCCAGCAGCCCCGGGGGGGACATTCAGTACTTC.

The rearrangement links TRBV5-5 to TRBJ1-1; TRBD1 is a possible D gene (6 bases). This CDR3 contains 20 residues. Germline lookup yields CDR1 SGHKS and CDR2 YYEKEE (reference sequence). V was clipped by 3 bases and J by 0 bases, with 27 bases between them. DNA of the CDR3: TGTGCCAGCAGCTCAAGACGTGGGTTATCTTTCGGACAGCTGAACACTGAAGCTTTCTTT. This translates into CASSSRRGLSFGQLNTEAFF.

The rearrangement links TRBV9 to TRBJ1-1; 8 nucleotides align to TRBD1. The CDR3 has 14 amino acids. Unmatched junction bases numbered 1, after V lost 2 bases and J lost 1 base. Germline CDR1 reads SGDLS; CDR2 reads YYNGEE. This CDR3 is CASSVGQENTEAFF. The CDR3 DNA reads as TGTGCCAGCAGCGTGGGACAGGAGAACACTGAAGCTTTCTTT.

The V gene is TRBV5-4, the J gene TRBJ2-5, with D maybe TRBD2 (6 bases). The V and J ends lost 0 bases and 5 bases respectively, with 11 bases between them. CDR3 length equals 14 residues. Per the germline V gene, CDR1 is SGHNT and CDR2 is YYREEE (reference sequence). The CDR3 here is CASSLVWEEETQYF. CDR3 nucleotide sequence: TGTGCCAGCAGCTTGGTCTGGGAGGAGGAGACCCAGTACTTC.

V usage is TRBV6-2 or TRBV6-3 and J usage is TRBJ1-2, with D uncertain. The CDR3 runs 12 residues. CDR1 and CDR2 (germline): MNHEY, SVGEGT. V was trimmed by 5 bases and J by 5 bases, leaving 9 bases between them. CDR3 nucleotides: TGTGCCAGCAGTCGAGCCCCATATGGCTACACCTTC. It encodes CASSRAPYGYTF.

The V gene is TRBV19, the J gene TRBJ2-1, with 13 bases fitting TRBD2. V dropped 5 bases and J dropped 7; count of bases not matched to a gene: 8. The CDR3 sequence is 16 residues long. CDR1 is LNHDA, CDR2 SQIVND, per germline (reference sequence). The CDR3 DNA reads TGTGCCAGTAGTGTACTAGCGGGAGGGCCTGGGAATGAGCAGTTCTTC. Translated: CASSVLAGGPGNEQFF.

This chain links TRBV5-6 with TRBJ1-5, with 9 positions matching TRBD1. CDR3 size: 15 residues. With 4 bases clipped from V and 3 bases from J, the junction kept 5 bases outside the gene matches. In germline, CDR1 is SGHDT, CDR2 YYEEEE. The CDR3 region is CASSIGTGNNQPQHF. The CDR3 nucleotides read TGTGCCAGCAGCATAGGGACAGGGAACAATCAGCCCCAGCATTTT.

This chain joins TRBV3-1 (or the pseudogene TRBV3-2) and TRBJ1-2; 12 bases are a match to TRBD1. The CDR3 totals 15 residues. CDR1 and CDR2 from the germline V gene are LGHDT and YNNKEL (reference sequence). V was clipped by 2 bases and J by 7 bases; unmatched bases: 5. The chain's CDR3 is CASSQPGQGAPGYTF. Here the CDR3 DNA reads TGTGCCAGCAGCCAACCGGGACAGGGGGCTCCTGGCTACACCTTC.

V and J are TRBV13 and TRBJ1-2, with a possible D match to TRBD1 (5 bases). This CDR3 is 13 amino acids long. Trimming took 5 bases from V and 8 from J, leaving 15 bases between them. Looked up from germline, CDR1 is PRHDT and CDR2 is FYEKMQ (reference sequence). CDR3 loop: CASSPRQWNGYTF. The CDR3 DNA is TGTGCCAGCAGCCCCCGACAGTGGAACGGCTACACCTTC.

The genes are TRBV11-3 and TRBJ2-6, with TRBD1 matching over 9 bases. Per the germline V gene, CDR1 is SGHNT and CDR2 is YENEEA. The length of the CDR3 is 16 residues. Losses at the gene ends were 5 bases for V and 4 bases for J; bases not matched to a gene: 6. The CDR3 spells CASSGTGRPGANVLTF. CDR3 in DNA: TGTGCCAGCAGCGGGACAGGGAGGCCCGGGGCCAACGTCCTGACTTTC. Full variable domain (remainder filled in from reference TRBV11-3 and TRBJ2-6): EAGVVQSPRYKIIEKKQPVAFWCNPISGHNTLYWYLQNLGQGPELLIRYENEEAVDDSQLPKDRFSAERLKGVDSTLKIQPAELGDSAVYLCASSGTGRPGANVLTFGAGSRLTVL.

The chain couples TRBV6-5 to TRBJ2-7, with TRBD1 identical over 8 bases. This CDR3 region has 12 residues. The V gene end was trimmed by 6 bases and the J gene end by 6 bases; junction bases not matched to a gene: 4. Germline values: CDR1 MNHEY, CDR2 SVGAGI. The CDR3 region has the DNA TGTGCCAGCAGAGTCGGGACAGGCGAGCAGTACGTC. Translating it yields CASRVGTGEQYV.

The chain joins TRBV30 to TRBJ2-2; 11 bases align to TRBD2. CDR1 is GTSNPN, CDR2 SVGIG, per germline (reference sequence). The CDR3 spans 16 residues. V dropped 1 base and J dropped 2; count of bases not matched to a gene: 3. CDR3 sequence: CAWSGGLAVNTGELFF. The CDR3 DNA reads TGTGCCTGGAGTGGGGGACTAGCGGTTAACACCGGGGAGCTGTTTTTT.

The chain joins TRBV18 to TRBJ1-2; D perhaps matches TRBD1 (5 bases). From germline, CDR1 is KGHSH and CDR2 LQKENI. V lost 3 bases and J lost 7, with 27 bases in between. The CDR3 extends over 18 amino acids. CDR3 loop: CASSPTSYLTGEIGGYTF. CDR3 bases: TGTGCCAGCTCACCCACATCGTATCTTACAGGCGAAATAGGTGGCTACACCTTC.

The gene calls are TRBV27 and TRBJ2-5; 9 nucleotides line up with TRBD1. CDR1 is MNHEY and CDR2 is SMNVEV in the germline V gene (reference sequence). The CDR3 length is 15 residues. The J segment lost 2 bases and the V segment lost 6 bases, leaving 7 bases of the junction unmatched. The CDR3 sequence: CASSLGTGQQETQYF. As DNA, the CDR3 is TGTGCCAGCAGCCTAGGGACAGGGCAACAAGAGACCCAGTACTTC.

The chain combines TRBV6-5 with TRBJ1-1; D gene uncertain. The CDR3 runs to 13 residues. Germline CDR1 reads MNHEY; CDR2 reads SVGAGI. The ends were cut back, 5 bases at V and 0 bases at J, with 7 bases in the middle. The CDR3 nucleotides read TGTGCCAGCAGTCGTTCCTTGAACACTGAAGCTTTCTTT. Translating it yields CASSRSLNTEAFF.

The rearrangement links TRBV30 to TRBJ2-1; D is uncertain. Trimming took off 0 bases at V and 3 bases at J, with 9 bases between the two ends. Per germline, CDR1 GTSNPN and CDR2 SVGIG (reference sequence). The CDR3 extends over 14 amino acids. The CDR3 loop reads CAWSVQLLYNEQFF. CDR3 DNA: TGTGCCTGGAGTGTACAGCTACTCTACAATGAGCAGTTCTTC. The full variable domain, in which reference TRBV30 and TRBJ2-1 provide the parts outside the CDR3, is SQTIHQWPATLVQPVGSPLSLECTVEGTSNPNLYWYRQAAGRGLQLLFYSVGIGQISSEVPQNLSASRPQDRQFILSSKKLLLSDSGFYLCAWSVQLLYNEQFFGPGTRLTVL.